This entry is about one T cell receptor (beta chain). Its antigen is undetermined. The junction had 5 bases not matched to a gene; V was cut back by 0 bases and J by 5 bases. This CDR3 is 16 amino acids long. Germline-derived CDR1 and CDR2 are MGHRA and YSYEKL. This entry is derived from a study of cytomegalovirus exposure and HLA in healthy donors. Across the study: Within an early data release were 80 million to 90 million unique TCRs drawn from HLA-typed donors. Study-level results: The later analysis indicated that the majority of CMV-associated TCR beta chains appeared HLA-restricted. Despite most TCR sequences being rare, some public TCRs occurred in many donors. The number of N-insertions in an Asian-associated ancestry cluster was reportedly below the roughly 620-donor mean in a later analysis.

This PCR relied on a set of 60 Vbeta primers and 13 Jbeta primers. Clones were read by immunoSEQ multiplex PCR, and TCRdb kept only the in-frame ones, dropping some. The table has some 100,000 clones, 70% to 80% seen once. The gene calls are TRBV4-1 and TRBJ1-5; 9 bases are a match to TRBD1. The sequencing input was PBMCs. The receptor was derived from a young woman in good health and CMV-seropositive. CDR3 loop: CASSQDTGGPHQPQHF. CDR3 DNA: TGCGCCAGCAGCCAAGATACAGGGGGCCCCCATCAGCCCCAGCATTTT.